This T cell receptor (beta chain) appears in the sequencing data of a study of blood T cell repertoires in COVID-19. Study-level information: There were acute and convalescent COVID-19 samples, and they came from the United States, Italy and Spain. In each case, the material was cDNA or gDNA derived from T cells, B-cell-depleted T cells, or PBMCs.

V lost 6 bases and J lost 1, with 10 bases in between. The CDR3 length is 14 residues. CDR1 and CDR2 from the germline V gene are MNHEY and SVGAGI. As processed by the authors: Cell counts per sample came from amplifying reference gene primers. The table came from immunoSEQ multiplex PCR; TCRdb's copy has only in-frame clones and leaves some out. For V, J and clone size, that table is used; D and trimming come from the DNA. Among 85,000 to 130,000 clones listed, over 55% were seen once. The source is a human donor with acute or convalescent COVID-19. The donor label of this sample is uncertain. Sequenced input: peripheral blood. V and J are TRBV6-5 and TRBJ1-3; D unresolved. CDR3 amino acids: CASSPDWSGNTIYF. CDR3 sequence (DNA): TGTGCCAGCAGCCCGGACTGGTCTGGAAACACCATATATTTT.